Following are 13 T cell receptor beta chains from one sample sequenced in a study of beta chain features in type 1 diabetes. General study results and limits: TCRB CDR3s from Type 1 diabetes patients were moderately but significantly shorter in all four CD4+ subsets.

For these TCRs, the target antigens are not known. TCRB transcripts that were expressed got sequenced, as all of the isolated RNA had been reverse transcribed. Data came from immunoSEQ multiplex PCR; TCRdb stores just in-frame clones and leaves some out. The data show around 250,000 clones, roughly an eighth seen once. Sequenced sample: naive CD4+ T cells from blood. The source is a man aged 30-40 years with type 1 diabetes.

This clone appeared a few times. The chain joins TRBV29-1 to TRBJ2-1; 8 positions agree with TRBD1. This CDR3 region has 13 residues. Germline CDR1 SQVTM, CDR2 ANQGSEA. The ends lost 7 bases at V and 5 bases at J; junction bases unmatched: 7. CDR3: CSARQGNDNEQFF. CDR3 nucleotide sequence: TGCAGCGCCAGACAGGGGAACGACAATGAGCAGTTCTTC.

This clone came up a few times. CDR3 protein: CASSPVFERGSSYNEQFF. The CDR3 DNA reads as TGTGCCAGCAGCCCAGTATTTGAGCGCGGGAGCTCCTACAATGAGCAGTTCTTC. This chain joins TRBV9 and TRBJ2-1; the match to TRBD2 covers 7 bases. The CDR3 totals 18 residues. Germline CDR1 is SGDLS and CDR2 is YYNGEE. The junction had 13 bases not matched to a gene; V was cut back by 4 bases and J by 0 bases.

In this sample, this clone turned up a few times. The V and J genes are TRBV7-9 and TRBJ1-1; D is uncertain. The V end lost 6 bases, the J end lost 4 bases, and 12 bases lay between the germline ends. The germline gives CDR1 SEHNR, CDR2 FQNEAQ (reference sequence). CDR3 length: 13 residues. The CDR3: CASRRVTGTEAFF. CDR3 sequence (DNA): TGTGCCAGCAGACGGGTGACGGGCACTGAAGCTTTCTTT.

The V gene is TRBV19, the J gene TRBJ1-5; the D gene is possibly TRBD1 (6 bases). Trimming shortened V by 5 bases and J by 3 bases, and 11 bases separated the two germline ends. CDR3 length: 14 residues. Germline CDR1 LNHDA, CDR2 SQIVND (reference sequence). CDR3 nucleotides: TGTGCCAGTAGTTCAACAGGGCTCAATCAGCCCCAGCATTTT. It codes for CASSSTGLNQPQHF.

This sequence joins TRBV5-5 and TRBJ2-5; D is ambiguous. The CDR3 is 14 amino acids. The V end was cut by 0 bases, the J end by 3 bases, with 9 bases between. From germline, CDR1 is SGHKS and CDR2 YYEKEE (reference sequence). CDR3 residues: CASSLGRQEETQYF. The CDR3 nucleotides read TGTGCCAGCAGCTTGGGACGGCAGGAAGAGACCCAGTACTTC.

This clone was seen only a few times. This chain joins TRBV30 and TRBJ2-5; the D gene is possibly TRBD2 (5 bases). CDR1 GTSNPN and CDR2 SVGIG come from the germline V gene (reference sequence). Trimming removed 2 bases from V and 0 bases from J, with 7 bases in between. The CDR3 spans 13 residues. This chain's CDR3 is CAWSRGNQETQYF. The CDR3 nucleotides read TGTGCCTGGAGTAGAGGGAACCAAGAGACCCAGTACTTC.

In regard to this clone: Other DNA sequences within the sample encode an identical CDR3. J is TRBJ2-7 and V is TRBV2; TRBD1 might be the D (6 bases). V shed 4 bases and J shed 4 bases, with 8 bases lying between them. The CDR3 contains 12 residues. Germline lookup yields CDR1 SNHLY and CDR2 FYNNEI. CDR3 bases: TGTGCCAGCAGTGCACAGGGTTACGAGCAGTACTTC. Protein sequence: CASSAQGYEQYF.

The chain has TRBV7-9 and TRBJ1-1, with a weak D call TRBD1 (5 bases). V lost 2 bases, J lost 4 bases, and 14 bases lay in between. CDR3 length: 15 amino acids. Germline lookup yields CDR1 SEHNR and CDR2 FQNEAQ (reference sequence). The CDR3 protein is CASSLKQGWSTEAFF. The CDR3 coding sequence is TGTGCCAGCAGCTTAAAGCAGGGATGGAGCACTGAAGCTTTCTTT. The complete variable domain, with remaining parts taken from reference TRBV7-9 and TRBJ1-1, reads DTGVSQNPRHKITKRGQNVTFRCDPISEHNRLYWYRQTLGQGPEFLTYFQNEAQLEKSRLLSDRFSAERPKGSFSTLEIQRTEQGDSAMYLCASSLKQGWSTEAFFGQGTRLTVV.

There are a few counts of this clone. DNA for the CDR3: TGTGCCACCAGCAGGCTACCCGAGACAGGATATACCGGGGAGCTGTTTTTT. Amino acids: CATSRLPETGYTGELFF. The V and J genes are TRBV15 and TRBJ2-2; D possibly corresponds to TRBD1 (6 bases). The CDR3 runs to 17 residues. Trimming took off 3 bases at V and 5 bases at J, with 19 bases between the two ends. Germline loops: CDR1 LNHNV, CDR2 YYDKDF (reference sequence).

This clone turned up a few times. The chain carries TRBV2 and TRBJ1-1; 7 positions agree with TRBD1. The V gene's germline CDR1 is SNHLY and CDR2 FYNNEI. The CDR3 contains 13 residues. J lost 6 bases, V lost 5 bases, and 6 bases had no gene match. CDR3: CASSTGQSSEAFF. The CDR3 coding sequence is TGTGCCAGCAGTACGGGACAGTCTTCTGAAGCTTTCTTT.

The J gene is TRBJ2-2, the V gene TRBV28; no clear D. Trimming left V 7 bases short and J 0 bases short, with 9 bases between. CDR1 is MDHEN, CDR2 SYDVKM, per germline. This CDR3 is 14 amino acids long. Here the CDR3 reads CASTRGTNTGELFF. As DNA, the CDR3 is TGTGCCAGCACACGAGGTACGAACACCGGGGAGCTGTTTTTT.

The chain employs TRBV6-4 and TRBJ2-6, with 11 nucleotides matching TRBD1. After removal of 3 bases from V and 0 bases from J, the junction contained 4 bases not matched to a gene. CDR1 MRHNA and CDR2 SNTAGT come from the germline V gene. The CDR3 consists of 18 residues. The CDR3 sequence is CASSEEGQGASGANVLTF. The CDR3 bases are TGTGCCAGCAGTGAAGAAGGACAGGGGGCCTCTGGGGCCAACGTCCTGACTTTC.

In its sample, this clone was seen a few times. The chain uses TRBV29-1 and TRBJ2-1; 7 bases are a match to TRBD2. The CDR3 consists of 14 residues. The germline V gene has CDR1 SQVTM and CDR2 ANQGSEA. J lost 2 bases, V lost 6 bases, and 7 bases had no gene match. The CDR3 sequence is CSVALATTYNEQFF. The DNA of the CDR3 is TGCAGCGTCGCACTAGCGACAACCTACAATGAGCAGTTCTTC.